What follows are 13 T cell receptor beta chains derived from one specimen sequenced in a study of early T cells in non-severe SARS-CoV-2 infection. TCRdb reanalysed the 5' RACE reads using MiXCR and keeps one entry per CDR3 protein. The sample carries roughly 27,000 distinct CDR3 sequences, 9% to 10% recorded once. The sequencing sample was made of whole blood. The receptors stem from an adult who was a healthcare worker with PCR-confirmed SARS-CoV-2 infection or an uninfected control (not recorded which).

This clonotype turned up a few times. The chain is built from TRBV20-1 and TRBJ1-2, with 10 bases that match TRBD1. The CDR3 sequence is 15 residues long. The germline CDR1 and CDR2 sequences are DFQATT and SNEGSKA (reference sequence). Germline trimming cut 3 bases from V and 6 bases from J; bases unmatched to any gene: 10. CDR3 loop: CSASERTGGAHGYTF. CDR3 sequence (DNA): TGCAGTGCTAGCGAACGGACAGGGGGAGCCCATGGCTACACCTTC.

This clonotype was seen a handful of times. The chain combines TRBV29-1 with TRBJ1-2; D gene ambiguous. The V gene lost 0 bases and the J gene lost 3 bases, with 11 bases spanning the gap. The CDR3 has 14 amino acids. Germline V CDR1 and CDR2: SQVTM, ANQGSEA. The CDR3 region is CSVEDPQTYYGYTF. The CDR3 DNA reads TGCAGCGTTGAAGACCCACAGACCTACTATGGCTACACCTTC.

This clonotype has a count of ten or more. The rearrangement links TRBV6-2 or TRBV6-3 to TRBJ2-7, with D uncertain. CDR3 length: 14 residues. Trimming removed 0 bases from V and 0 bases from J, with 6 bases in between. Germline V lookup: CDR1 MNHEY, CDR2 SVGEGT. The CDR3 reads CASSYSGLSYEQYF. CDR3 DNA sequence: TGTGCCAGCAGTTACTCGGGCCTCTCCTACGAGCAGTACTTC.

Only a few counts were recorded for this clonotype. This rearrangement joins TRBV20-1 to TRBJ1-3, with no clear D. Germline V gene lookup returns CDR1 DFQATT and CDR2 SNEGSKA (reference sequence). The CDR3 contains 15 residues. V lost 3 bases to trimming and J lost 0 bases, with 12 bases between them. The CDR3 here is CSASQGGGSGNTIYF. The CDR3 bases are TGCAGTGCTAGCCAAGGAGGAGGCTCTGGAAACACCATATATTTT.

There are many counts of this clonotype. The chain uses TRBV19 and TRBJ1-5; D unclear. This CDR3 spans 12 amino acids. V lost 8 bases to trimming and J lost 1 base, with 6 bases between them. The germline CDR1 and CDR2 sequences are LNHDA and SQIVND (reference sequence). Written as DNA, the CDR3 is TGTGCCAGTCGTTCGAGCAATCAGCCCCAGCATTTT. Its translation is CASRSSNQPQHF.

This clonotype has just a few counts. This chain links TRBV20-1 with TRBJ2-7; 7 bases match TRBD1. Germline CDR1 and CDR2: DFQATT and SNEGSKA (reference sequence). V lost 6 bases to trimming and J lost 2 bases; unmatched junction nucleotides: 16. The CDR3 totals 16 residues. The CDR3 here is CSATEIKRTGTYEQYF. The CDR3 coding sequence is TGCAGTGCCACAGAGATCAAACGGACAGGAACCTACGAGCAGTACTTC.

This clonotype showed up just a few times. This rearrangement joins TRBV10-3 to TRBJ2-7, with 10 bases fitting TRBD1. Losses at the gene ends were 8 bases for V and 0 bases for J; bases not matched to a gene: 10. This CDR3 has 16 amino acids. From germline, CDR1 is ENHRY and CDR2 SYGVKD. CDR3 loop: CAILTRTGGHSYEQYF. In DNA form, the CDR3 reads TGTGCCATCTTAACGAGGACAGGGGGACACTCCTACGAGCAGTACTTC.

This clonotype was counted many times. The rearrangement uses TRBV24-1 and TRBJ2-5; 8 nucleotides line up with TRBD2. The CDR3 consists of 16 residues. After removal of 6 bases from V and 3 bases from J, the junction contained 11 bases not matched to a gene. Germline assignment: CDR1 KGHDR and CDR2 SFDVKD. For the CDR3, the DNA is TGTGCCACCAGTCACCCGGGGGTAGCGGGGAAAGAGACCCAGTACTTC. It codes for CATSHPGVAGKETQYF.

The CDR3 region has the DNA TGTGCCAGCAGACCGACTAGCGGAAGAACCTACGAGCAGTACTTC. Amino acids: CASRPTSGRTYEQYF. The chain carries TRBV6-7 and TRBJ2-7; 9 nucleotides align to TRBD2. TRBV6-7 is annotated as an ORF whose role is uncertain. The CDR3 is 15 residues long. V gave up 6 bases and J gave up 2 bases; unmatched junction bases: 8.

The chain is built from TRBV9 and TRBJ2-3; 8 nucleotides agree with TRBD2. The V segment lost 1 base and the J segment 2 bases; nucleotides outside the gene matches: 6. The germline V gene encodes CDR1 SGDLS and CDR2 YYNGEE. This CDR3 region has 16 residues. DNA for the CDR3: TGTGCCAGCAGCGTATTTACTAGCGGAGACACAGATACGCAGTATTTT. This gives the protein CASSVFTSGDTDTQYF.

V gene TRBV6-6 combines with J gene TRBJ2-2, with 7 bases fitting TRBD2. V gave up 0 bases and J gave up 7 bases; unmatched junction bases: 5. CDR3 size: 15 residues. Germline CDR1 and CDR2: MNHNY and SVGAGI (reference sequence). The DNA of the CDR3 is TGTGCCAGCAGTTACTCGGGCGGGGGAAACGGGGAGCTGTTTTTT. Translating it yields CASSYSGGGNGELFF.

This clonotype was observed at least ten times. V usage is TRBV11-2 and J usage is TRBJ2-2; TRBD1 matches at 8 bases. From germline, CDR1 is SGHAT and CDR2 FQNNGV. V trimming: 5 bases; J trimming: 4 bases; junction bases outside the gene matches: 3. CDR3 length equals 14 residues. CDR3 in amino acids: CASSPGQATGELFF. The CDR3 DNA reads as TGTGCCAGCAGCCCGGGACAGGCCACCGGGGAGCTGTTTTTT.

Note on this clonotype: A much larger clone differs from this one at a single base, so this may be a read error. The chain couples TRBV5-1 to TRBJ1-1, with TRBD1 matching 7 bases. The CDR3 loop spans 15 amino acids. Germline CDR1 is SGHRS and CDR2 is YFSETQ. CDR3 region: CASSTTGEPSTEAYF. The CDR3 coding sequence is TGCGCCAGCAGTACAACAGGGGAACCTTCCACTGAAGCTTACTTT.